This TCR beta chain emerged from a study of human T cells and chemical hapten exposure. The time point is: patch test 3, about 24 weeks after DPC sensitization. Noted treatment: therapeutic diphenylcyclopropenone sensitization with weekly scalp DPC. This clonotype showed up many times. TCRdb re-called the RACE reads through MiXCR, storing one row per CDR3 protein. The table has over 55,000 distinct CDR3 sequences, around 10% seen once; the top ten hold 1.4%. Germline loops: CDR1 MNHEY, CDR2 SVGAGI. Trimming at V came to 6 bases and at J to 3 bases, leaving 3 bases not matched to a gene. CDR3 length: 14 amino acids.

Sequenced here: whole blood, sampled in connection with sensitization to the hapten diphenylcyclopropenone (DPC). The TCR originated in a woman aged 45-65 years with alopecia areata. Some clones in this sample may be carry-over from other donors' samples. The J gene is TRBJ1-4, the V gene TRBV6-5, with TRBD1 identical over 8 bases. CDR3 sequence reads: CASSTGGANEKLFF. CDR3 nucleotide sequence: TGTGCCAGCAGCACAGGGGGAGCTAATGAAAAACTGTTTTTT.